The 25 T cell receptor beta chains in this list originate from one sample, sequenced in a study of early stage breast cancer tumors. The table came from immunoSEQ multiplex PCR; TCRdb's copy has only in-frame clones and leaves some out. The table records tens of thousands of clones, approximately 90% of them present only once. Sequenced sample: blood. These TCRs come from a person aged 65-85 years with breast cancer.

As for this clone: An end of the junction does not agree with germline; a read error may underlie this. The V call is TRBV9, the J call TRBJ2-7; TRBD1 matches 8 bases. Looked up from germline, CDR1 is SGDLS and CDR2 is YYNGEE. The CDR3 length is 13 residues. The CDR3 DNA is TGTGCCAGCACCGTAGGTACAGGGGGCGAGCAGTACTTC. Residues: CASTVGTGGEQYF.

The chain carries TRBV29-1 and TRBJ2-7, with D maybe TRBD2 (6 bases). CDR3 length: 12 residues. Trimming removed 4 bases at V and 1 base at J, with 8 bases between. CDR1 is SQVTM and CDR2 is ANQGSEA in the germline V gene. The CDR3 reads CSVGDLSYEQYF. DNA for the CDR3: TGCAGCGTTGGGGACTTATCCTACGAGCAGTACTTC.

The CDR3 sequence is CASSVQAGGVETQYF. The CDR3 region has the DNA TGTGCCAGCAGCGTACAAGCGGGAGGAGTAGAGACCCAGTACTTC. V usage is TRBV9 and J usage is TRBJ2-5; 9 nucleotides match TRBD2. The V and J ends lost 1 base and 4 bases, in that order; junction bases with no gene match: 5. The CDR3 is 15 residues long. Germline-derived CDR1 and CDR2 are SGDLS and YYNGEE. The full variable domain, its missing parts supplied by reference TRBV9 and TRBJ2-5, is DSGVTQTPKHLITATGQRVTLRCSPRSGDLSVYWYQQSLDQGLQFLIQYYNGEERAKGNILERFSAQQFPDLHSELNLSSLELGDSALYFCASSVQAGGVETQYFGPGTRLLVL.

The chain recombines TRBV5-6 with TRBJ2-5, with 8 bases aligning to TRBD1. This CDR3 region has 13 residues. Germline trimming cut 3 bases from V and 7 bases from J; bases unmatched to any gene: 5. Looked up from germline, CDR1 is SGHDT and CDR2 is YYEEEE. CDR3 sequence: CASSSRGPGTQYF. Here the CDR3 DNA reads TGTGCCAGCAGCTCCAGGGGGCCTGGGACCCAGTACTTC.

The chain recombines TRBV6-5 with TRBJ1-2; TRBD1 agrees at 7 bases. The CDR3 totals 13 residues. Per germline, CDR1 MNHEY and CDR2 SVGAGI. V gave up 7 bases and J gave up 4 bases; unmatched junction bases: 6. CDR3: CASTPGTAYGYTF. In nucleotides, the CDR3 is TGTGCCAGCACCCCCGGGACAGCCTATGGCTACACCTTC.

The J gene is TRBJ1-6, the V gene TRBV19; D unclear. Germline lookup yields CDR1 LNHDA and CDR2 SQIVND (reference sequence). The CDR3 is 16 residues long. V was pared by 2 bases and J by 0 bases, with 8 bases between. For the CDR3, the DNA is TGTGCCAGTAGTATATCGGGGAGCTCCTATAATTCACCCCTCCACTTT. This translates into CASSISGSSYNSPLHF.

The rearrangement uses TRBV5-1 and TRBJ2-2; tentatively, D is TRBD1 (7 bases). Germline CDR1 reads SGHRS; CDR2 reads YFSETQ. The length of the CDR3 is 15 residues. Trimming removed 0 bases from V and 4 bases from J, with 10 bases in between. The CDR3 DNA sequence: TGCGCCAGCAGCTTGGCAGGGGGGCTCACCGGGGAGCTGTTTTTT. It codes for CASSLAGGLTGELFF.

The rearrangement joins TRBV5-1 to TRBJ2-3; unclear D gene. Trimming took 0 bases from V and 2 from J, leaving 13 bases between them. This CDR3 has 16 amino acids. In germline, CDR1 is SGHRS, CDR2 YFSETQ. Here the CDR3 DNA reads TGCGCCAGCAGCTTGGCGGGTCAGCCCAACACAGATACGCAGTATTTT. Its protein product is CASSLAGQPNTDTQYF.

The chain uses TRBV7-9 and TRBJ2-5; perhaps TRBD2 as D (6 bases). CDR1 is SEHNR, CDR2 FQNEAQ, per germline (reference sequence). Trimming left V 1 base short and J 5 bases short, with 14 bases between. This CDR3 has 15 amino acids. The DNA for the CDR3 is TGTGCCAGCAGCTTAGAAGGCGGGGCGGCGGAGACCCAGTACTTC. Translated, it gives CASSLEGGAAETQYF.

This sequence joins TRBV11-2 and TRBJ2-4; a weak D match, TRBD1 (6 bases). This CDR3 is built from 15 residues. Trimming shortened V by 4 bases and J by 7 bases, and 17 bases separated the two germline ends. The V gene's germline CDR1 is SGHAT and CDR2 FQNNGV. DNA of the CDR3: TGTGCCAGCAGCTCCCCGGGCCACAGGGAGAACATTCAGTACTTC. Its protein is CASSSPGHRENIQYF.

Written as DNA, the CDR3 is TGTGCCAGCAGCCTCTCGACAGGGGGCAATTCACCCCTCCACTTT. Amino acids: CASSLSTGGNSPLHF. The chain uses TRBV5-6 and TRBJ1-6; 10 nucleotides align to TRBD1. This CDR3 is 15 amino acids long. The germline gives CDR1 SGHDT, CDR2 YYEEEE. The ends lost 4 bases at V and 7 bases at J; junction bases unmatched: 5.

The V and J genes are TRBV7-2 and TRBJ2-3; D gene uncertain. Germline V gene sequence: CDR1 SGHTA, CDR2 FQGNSA. The CDR3 length is 12 residues. The V end was cut by 3 bases, the J end by 3 bases, with 4 bases between. The CDR3 loop is CASSFMTDTQYF. The CDR3 DNA follows: TGTGCCAGCAGCTTTATGACAGATACGCAGTATTTT.

This chain uses TRBV6-5 with TRBJ1-2; D remains unclear. V lost 5 bases to trimming and J lost 4 bases, with 17 bases between them. Germline V CDR1 and CDR2: MNHEY, SVGAGI. The CDR3 extends over 15 amino acids. The CDR3 DNA reads as TGTGCCAGCAGTCCGTCCATCAGGCAGCTCTATGGCTACACCTTC. Translated: CASSPSIRQLYGYTF.

The chain is built from TRBV30 and TRBJ1-5, with D tentatively TRBD1 (5 bases). From germline, CDR1 is GTSNPN and CDR2 SVGIG (reference sequence). V was shortened by 3 bases and J by 2 bases, with 14 bases between the two germline ends. CDR3 length: 15 amino acids. Here the CDR3 reads CAWRPGLSGNQPQHF. CDR3 in DNA: TGTGCCTGGAGGCCGGGACTTTCGGGCAATCAGCCCCAGCATTTT. The complete variable domain, with remaining parts taken from reference TRBV30 and TRBJ1-5, reads SQTIHQWPATLVQPVGSPLSLECTVEGTSNPNLYWYRQAAGRGLQLLFYSVGIGQISSEVPQNLSASRPQDRQFILSSKKLLLSDSGFYLCAWRPGLSGNQPQHFGDGTRLSIL.

The chain has TRBV7-9 and TRBJ2-7; D is possibly TRBD2 (5 bases). Germline lookup yields CDR1 SEHNR and CDR2 FQNEAQ (reference sequence). The CDR3 is 15 amino acids. Between the trimmed V and J ends, which lost 0 bases and 0 bases, there was a span of 9 bases. The CDR3: CASSLAVGVSYEQYF. The CDR3, as DNA: TGTGCCAGCAGCTTAGCGGTCGGGGTCTCCTACGAGCAGTACTTC.

The chain is built from TRBV15 and TRBJ1-2; D uncertain. Looked up from germline, CDR1 is LNHNV and CDR2 is YYDKDF (reference sequence). Deletions cut 0 bases from V and 7 bases from J, with 9 bases between. The CDR3 loop spans 13 amino acids. CDR3 amino acids: CATSRDPEGGYTF. CDR3 nucleotide sequence: TGTGCCACCAGCAGAGATCCCGAGGGTGGCTACACCTTC.

There are a few counts of this clone. The chain uses TRBV4-3 and TRBJ1-1, with 8 nucleotides matching TRBD1. Losses at the gene ends were 0 bases for V and 2 bases for J; bases not matched to a gene: 5. Germline V CDR1 and CDR2: LGHNA, YSLEER. This CDR3 comprises 16 residues. In DNA form, the CDR3 reads TGCGCCAGCAGCCAAGATACGGCAGGGGGCAACACTGAAGCTTTCTTT. It encodes CASSQDTAGGNTEAFF.

The rearrangement joins TRBV4-3 to TRBJ1-2; possibly TRBD1 for D (6 bases). This CDR3 is 17 amino acids long. The V end was cut by 1 base, the J end by 2 bases, with 17 bases between. CDR1 is LGHNA and CDR2 is YSLEER in the germline V gene. CDR3 nucleotides: TGCGCCAGCAGCCAAGTTCAGGGGCTCGGCCCGAACTATGGCTACACCTTC. Translated, it gives CASSQVQGLGPNYGYTF.

The chain combines TRBV30 with TRBJ1-1, with 7 bases that match TRBD1. Germline loops: CDR1 GTSNPN, CDR2 SVGIG (reference sequence). The J segment lost 1 base and the V segment lost 4 bases, leaving 3 bases of the junction unmatched. The CDR3 runs to 13 residues. CDR3 sequence: CAWKGQPNTEAFF. The CDR3 nucleotides are TGTGCCTGGAAGGGACAGCCGAACACTGAAGCTTTCTTT.

The genes are TRBV23-1 and TRBJ1-5, with D possibly being TRBD1 (5 bases). TRBV23-1 is designated an ORF whose function remains uncertain. The CDR3 sequence is 17 residues long. V was trimmed by 0 bases and J by 4 bases, leaving 16 bases between them. The CDR3 sequence is CASSQSGQYPGNQPQHF. The CDR3 DNA sequence: TGCGCCAGCAGTCAATCGGGGCAGTATCCAGGGAATCAGCCCCAGCATTTT.

V gene TRBV6-1 combines with J gene TRBJ1-2; 8 bases are shared with TRBD1. The CDR3 runs 15 residues. With V trimmed by 7 bases and J by 4 bases, 11 bases remained unmatched. CDR1 MNHNS and CDR2 SASEGT come from the germline V gene. The CDR3 region is CASTGVRQGIYGYTF. The CDR3 region has the DNA TGTGCCAGCACCGGAGTGCGACAGGGGATCTATGGCTACACCTTC.

The chain uses TRBV19 and TRBJ2-3; a possible D gene is TRBD2 (5 bases). Trimming cost V 6 bases and J 3 bases, with 10 bases left between them. This CDR3 comprises 13 residues. Germline-derived CDR1 and CDR2 are LNHDA and SQIVND (reference sequence). The CDR3 DNA sequence: TGTGCCAGTAGGGGGAGATTAACAGATACGCAGTATTTT. Translating it yields CASRGRLTDTQYF.

The chain couples TRBV30 to TRBJ1-1; D possibly corresponds to TRBD1 (6 bases). This CDR3 has 12 residues. From germline, CDR1 is GTSNPN and CDR2 SVGIG (reference sequence). The V gene lost 8 bases and the J gene lost 1 base, with 11 bases spanning the gap. Here the CDR3 reads CALRTANTEAFF. The CDR3 DNA is TGTGCCCTCCGGACAGCGAACACTGAAGCTTTCTTT.

V is TRBV5-1 and J is TRBJ2-7; possible D gene TRBD1, 6 bases. Germline CDR1 SGHRS, CDR2 YFSETQ. The V and J ends lost 5 bases and 1 base respectively, with 10 bases between them. The CDR3 covers 13 residues. The CDR3 DNA sequence: TGCGCCAGCAGGGTTCAGGGGTCCTACGAGCAGTACTTC. Amino acid sequence: CASRVQGSYEQYF.

This sequence joins TRBV7-6 and TRBJ1-1; 7 bases are shared with TRBD1. The germline V gene encodes CDR1 SGHVS and CDR2 FNYEAQ. The CDR3 contains 14 residues. J was trimmed by 4 bases and V by 4 bases; bases with no gene match: 6. The CDR3 sequence: CASSSTGLVTEAFF. CDR3 nucleotides: TGTGCCAGCAGCTCGACAGGGCTGGTCACTGAAGCTTTCTTT. The full variable domain, completed using reference TRBV7-6 and TRBJ1-1, is GAGVSQSPRYKVTKRGQDVALRCDPISGHVSLYWYRQALGQGPEFLTYFNYEAQQDKSGLPNDRFSAERPEGSISTLTIQRTEQRDSAMYRCASSSTGLVTEAFFGQGTRLTVV.